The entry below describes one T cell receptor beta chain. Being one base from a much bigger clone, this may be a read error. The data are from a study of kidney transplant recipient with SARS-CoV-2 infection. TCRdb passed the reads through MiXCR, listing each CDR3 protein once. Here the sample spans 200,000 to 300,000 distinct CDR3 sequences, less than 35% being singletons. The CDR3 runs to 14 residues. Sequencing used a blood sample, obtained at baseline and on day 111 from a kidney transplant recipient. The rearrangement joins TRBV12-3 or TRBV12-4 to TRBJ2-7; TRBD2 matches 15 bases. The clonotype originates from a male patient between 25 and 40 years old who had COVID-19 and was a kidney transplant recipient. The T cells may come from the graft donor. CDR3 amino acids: CTSGTSGRNYEQYF. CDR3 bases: TGTACCAGCGGGACTAGCGGGAGGAACTACGAGCAGTACTTC.